The next 3 T cell receptor beta chains were all read from a single sample in a study of T cell repertoires in cytomegalovirus infection. TCRdb ran MiXCR on the reads and lists one entry per CDR3 protein. The data contain 300,000 or so distinct CDR3 sequences, about 25% of them seen just once; the ten biggest clones take up about an eighth. No antigens are known for them. Specimen: cultured PBMCs, collected from culture after CMV antigen stimulation. Receptors originate from a human donor in good health (CMV status not recorded). Some clones in this sample may be carry-over from other donors' samples.

There are many counts of this clonotype. The gene calls are TRBV28 and TRBJ2-2; 7 nucleotides align to TRBD2. This CDR3 has 13 residues. Germline loops: CDR1 MDHEN, CDR2 SYDVKM. J lost 2 bases, V lost 10 bases, and 4 bases had no gene match. This CDR3 is CATGGFNTGELFF. DNA for the CDR3: TGTGCCACCGGGGGGTTCAACACCGGGGAGCTGTTTTTT.

The sample holds a few counts of this clonotype. The chain combines TRBV7-2 with TRBJ2-2; TRBD2 agrees at 9 bases. Germline CDR1 reads SGHTA; CDR2 reads FQGNSA. The ends lost 1 base at V and 0 bases at J; junction bases unmatched: 6. CDR3 length: 18 residues. The CDR3 region has the DNA TGTGCCAGCAGCTTAGTGGGCGGACTAGCGACGAACACCGGGGAGCTGTTTTTT. It specifies CASSLVGGLATNTGELFF.

This clonotype turned up a few times. The rearrangement links TRBV12-3 or TRBV12-4 to TRBJ2-7; D gene uncertain. Between the trimmed V and J ends, which lost 3 bases and 4 bases, there was a span of 7 bases. The CDR3 loop spans 12 amino acids. CDR3 DNA: TGTGCCAGCAGTTTTCAGGTTTACGAGCAGTACTTC. Translation: CASSFQVYEQYF.